These 5 T cell receptor beta chains were all obtained from the same sample, sequenced in a study of cytomegalovirus exposure and HLA in healthy donors. The PCR used 60 Vbeta and 13 Jbeta primers. Sequencing was performed with immunoSEQ multiplex PCR; in TCRdb, only in-frame clones are kept and a portion is missing. Its table records roughly 140,000 clones. The sequenced sample was PBMCs. These receptors all stem from a middle-aged man in good health and CMV-seronegative.

This chain links TRBV20-1 with TRBJ1-1; D call uncertain. CDR3 length: 11 amino acids. Deletions cut 3 bases from V and 11 bases from J, with 13 bases between. The germline V gene has CDR1 DFQATT and CDR2 SNEGSKA (reference sequence). This CDR3 reads CSASMGGSAFF. CDR3 sequence (DNA): TGCAGTGCTAGTATGGGAGGGAGCGCTTTCTTT.

The chain recombines TRBV14 with TRBJ1-2; 7 positions agree with TRBD1. CDR3 size: 14 residues. The trim removed 5 bases at V and 5 bases at J, leaving 8 bases unmatched. CDR1 SGHDN and CDR2 FVKESK come from the germline V gene. This chain's CDR3 is CASSKGAGRYGYTF. The CDR3 coding sequence is TGTGCCAGCAGCAAGGGGGCAGGGAGGTATGGCTACACCTTC.

The chain combines TRBV7-3 with TRBJ1-2; the D is unclear. The V gene lost 5 bases and the J gene lost 0 bases, with 7 bases spanning the gap. Germline V gene data show CDR1 as SGHTA and CDR2 as FQGTGA. The CDR3 is made up of 13 amino acids. The CDR3 DNA is TGTGCCAGCAGCCCAGAAGCTAACTATGGCTACACCTTC. This translates into CASSPEANYGYTF.

The V gene is TRBV7-2, the J gene TRBJ2-1, with 8 bases identical to TRBD2. Trimming took 1 base from V and 4 from J; bases not matched to a gene: 3. Germline V gene lookup returns CDR1 SGHTA and CDR2 FQGNSA. The CDR3 extends over 15 amino acids. CDR3 coding DNA: TGTGCCAGCAGCTTAGGAAGCGGGGGTTACAATGAGCAGTTCTTC. Its translation: CASSLGSGGYNEQFF. Looking up the rest from reference TRBV7-2 and TRBJ2-1 gives the full variable domain: GAGVSQSPSNKVTEKGKDVELRCDPISGHTALYWYRQSLGQGLEFLIYFQGNSAPDKSGLPSDRFSAERTGGSVSTLTIQRTQQEDSAVYLCASSLGSGGYNEQFFGPGTRLTVL.

The rearrangement joins TRBV18 to TRBJ1-6; a weak D match, TRBD1 (6 bases). The CDR3 has 15 amino acids. With 1 base removed from V and 5 bases from J, the gap between germline ends came to 9 bases. Germline assignment: CDR1 KGHSH and CDR2 LQKENI. CDR3: CASSPQQGDNSPLHF. CDR3 sequence (DNA): TGTGCCAGCTCACCACAACAGGGCGATAATTCACCCCTCCACTTT.